These 4 T cell receptor beta chains share one sample of origin, sequenced in a study of T cell responses to AZD1222 COVID-19 vaccine. This table comes from immunoSEQ multiplex PCR, and its TCRdb copy is limited to in-frame clones, with some not included. Among tens of thousands of clones listed, roughly nine tenths were seen once. Sequenced here: peripheral blood, sampled on day 0 of MenACWY control vaccination. The source of these receptors is an adult in good health.

The chain links TRBV5-6 to TRBJ1-1; D ambiguous. Trimming left V 0 bases short and J 11 bases short, with 17 bases between. Per the germline V gene, CDR1 is SGHDT and CDR2 is YYEEEE. This CDR3 region has 14 residues. Here the CDR3 DNA reads TGTGCCAGCAGCTTGGCCGACCCCTCGTTGAGTGCTTTCTTT. The encoded protein is CASSLADPSLSAFF.

The V gene is TRBV9, the J gene TRBJ1-1, with D possibly TRBD1 on 5 matching bases. The CDR3 is 15 amino acids. CDR1 SGDLS and CDR2 YYNGEE come from the germline V gene. V gave up 3 bases and J gave up 1 base, with 13 bases separating them. In DNA form, the CDR3 reads TGTGCCAGCAGCGCCAGGACATCCCCGAACACTGAAGCTTTCTTT. It yields the protein CASSARTSPNTEAFF. The full variable domain, rest sourced from reference TRBV9 and TRBJ1-1, is DSGVTQTPKHLITATGQRVTLRCSPRSGDLSVYWYQQSLDQGLQFLIQYYNGEERAKGNILERFSAQQFPDLHSELNLSSLELGDSALYFCASSARTSPNTEAFFGQGTRLTVV.

The V and J genes are TRBV11-3 and TRBJ2-1; the D is unclear. V lost 5 bases to trimming and J lost 6 bases, with 20 bases between them. Germline lookup yields CDR1 SGHNT and CDR2 YENEEA. This CDR3 spans 16 amino acids. The CDR3 DNA follows: TGTGCCAGCAGCCCCCAGGCTTCAGCCCCTCCCAATGAGCAGTTCTTC. This encodes CASSPQASAPPNEQFF.

The chain links TRBV28 to TRBJ2-7; possibly TRBD1 or TRBD2 for D (5 bases each). Deletions cut 5 bases from V and 3 bases from J, with 11 bases between. This CDR3 is 13 amino acids long. The germline V gene encodes CDR1 MDHEN and CDR2 SYDVKM. Here the CDR3 reads CASSLGTHYEQYF. In nucleotides, the CDR3 is TGTGCCAGCAGTCTTGGGACCCACTACGAGCAGTACTTC.